This T cell receptor (beta chain) comes out of a study of CD8+CD57+ T cells in acquired aplastic anemia. The overall study: Sorted CD4+ plus CD8+ cells gave DNA averaging around 3 ug. Average CD4+ read depth in healthy donors was approximately 11 million reads. Regarding the study as a whole: Patients shared approximately 30 CD8+ CDR3 sequences with controls. The study found no significant CD8+ Simpson's diversity difference between patients and controls.

Genomic DNA constituted the template upon which TCR beta VDJ and CDR3 profiling was performed. TCRdb processed the reads anew with MiXCR; each CDR3 protein has one entry. The sample has around 140,000 distinct CDR3 sequences, roughly two fifths seen once. Germline-derived CDR1 and CDR2 are MGHDK and SYGVNS. CDR3 size: 16 residues. Trimming took off 2 bases at V and 0 bases at J, with 11 bases between the two ends. A remark on this clonotype: Antigen unknown. This may arise from a read error, as a much more abundant clone is one base away.

Sequenced: sorted CD4+, CD8+, or CD8+CD57+ T cells (not recorded which) from PBMCs. This chain joins TRBV25-1 and TRBJ1-3; no firm D call. This TCR was sampled from a human donor in good health, serving as a control. The DNA of the CDR3 is TGTGCCAGCAGTGAAGCCGTGGCGCACTCTGGAAACACCATATATTTT. It is translated as CASSEAVAHSGNTIYF.